Following are 13 T cell receptor beta chains from one sample sequenced in a study of cytomegalovirus exposure and HLA in healthy donors. Vbeta (60) and Jbeta (13) primers were used in the PCR. Clones were read by immunoSEQ multiplex PCR, and TCRdb kept only the in-frame ones, dropping some. The sample lists fewer than 200,000 clones, 75% to 85% occurring once. The sequenced sample consisted of PBMCs. The origin of the receptors is a female donor in good health and CMV-seronegative.

The chain uses TRBV7-3 and TRBJ2-6; 9 bases map to TRBD1. V dropped 4 bases and J dropped 2; count of bases not matched to a gene: 6. There are 17 residues in the CDR3. Germline lookup yields CDR1 SGHTA and CDR2 FQGTGA. The CDR3 DNA follows: TGTGCCAGCAGCTCAACAGGGGGCTCAGCTGGGGCCAACGTCCTGACTTTC. It encodes CASSSTGGSAGANVLTF.

With regard to this clone: This specimen includes other DNA sequences encoding the same CDR3. The CDR3 spells CASSPSSRTGNTEAFF. For the CDR3, the DNA is TGTGCCAGCTCACCATCGAGTCGTACCGGGAACACTGAAGCTTTCTTT. The gene calls are TRBV18 and TRBJ1-1, with unresolved D. The CDR3 sequence is 16 residues long. CDR1 is KGHSH, CDR2 LQKENI, per germline. V was clipped by 2 bases and J by 1 base, with 14 bases between them.

The chain employs TRBV5-1 and TRBJ2-5, with no clear D. Germline CDR1 and CDR2: SGHRS and YFSETQ. V lost 4 bases and J lost 5, with 21 bases in between. CDR3 length equals 16 residues. The CDR3 region is CASSAREYRPGETQYF. Written as DNA, the CDR3 is TGCGCCAGCAGCGCCCGCGAGTACCGACCCGGGGAGACCCAGTACTTC.

Comment on this clone: The junction shows a germline mismatch at one end, possibly a read error. The chain is built from TRBV19 and TRBJ2-4; tentative D call: TRBD2 (7 bases). This CDR3 comprises 14 residues. The germline V gene encodes CDR1 LNHDA and CDR2 SQIVND (reference sequence). The CDR3 loop reads CATMEGGAKNSQYF. The CDR3 DNA is TGTGCCACCATGGAGGGGGGGGCCAAAAACAGTCAGTACTTC.

V is TRBV19 and J is TRBJ1-5; 8 bases are shared with TRBD1. V lost 6 bases to trimming and J lost 4 bases; unmatched junction nucleotides: 8. Germline-derived CDR1 and CDR2 are LNHDA and SQIVND (reference sequence). This CDR3 has 15 amino acids. CDR3: CASREGQVLNQPQHF. CDR3 bases: TGTGCCAGTAGGGAGGGACAGGTCTTAAATCAGCCCCAGCATTTT.

This clone was counted only a few times. The gene calls are TRBV29-1 and TRBJ1-2; tentative D call: TRBD1 (6 bases). Trimming shortened V by 4 bases and J by 6 bases, and 9 bases separated the two germline ends. This CDR3 comprises 11 residues. Per the germline V gene, CDR1 is SQVTM and CDR2 is ANQGSEA. The CDR3: CSVVGQNGYTF. As DNA, the CDR3 is TGCAGCGTTGTTGGACAGAATGGCTACACCTTC.

V gene TRBV30 combines with J gene TRBJ1-5; a weak D match, TRBD1 (6 bases). Germline V lookup: CDR1 GTSNPN, CDR2 SVGIG (reference sequence). Trimming took off 4 bases at V and 9 bases at J, with 19 bases between the two ends. CDR3 length: 14 amino acids. For the CDR3, the DNA is TGTGCCTGGACCAGGCGGGGGCTCGGGTCGCCCCAGCATTTT. It encodes CAWTRRGLGSPQHF.

This chain links TRBV5-1 with TRBJ2-3; TRBD2 matches at 11 bases. The CDR3 covers 16 residues. The junction had 1 base not matched to a gene; V was cut back by 1 base and J by 0 bases. CDR1 SGHRS and CDR2 YFSETQ come from the germline V gene. CDR3 protein: CASSLTSGGSTDTQYF. CDR3 nucleotide sequence: TGCGCCAGCAGCTTGACTAGCGGGGGTAGCACAGATACGCAGTATTTT.

V usage is TRBV9 and J usage is TRBJ2-5, with 11 bases that match TRBD2. Trimming cost V 0 bases and J 1 base; bases outside gene matches: 5. Germline V lookup: CDR1 SGDLS, CDR2 YYNGEE. The CDR3 consists of 17 residues. The CDR3 region has the DNA TGTGCCAGCAGCGTAGGGGGGACTAGCGGTACCCAAGAGACCCAGTACTTC. Protein sequence: CASSVGGTSGTQETQYF.

This clone was observed a few times. The gene calls are TRBV7-8 and TRBJ2-2, with a tentative D call TRBD2 (7 bases). The CDR3 loop spans 17 amino acids. Trimming cost V 6 bases and J 7 bases, with 24 bases left between them. Germline V lookup: CDR1 SGHVS, CDR2 FQNEAQ. The CDR3 DNA is TGTGCCAGCAGTTTGAATAGGGGGGGGGCCACCCACGGGGAGCTGTTTTTT. It codes for CASSLNRGGATHGELFF.

This clone was picked up a small number of times. The chain carries TRBV7-9 and TRBJ2-1; 7 bases align to TRBD2. Germline CDR1 is SEHNR and CDR2 is FQNEAQ (reference sequence). J lost 7 bases, V lost 5 bases, and 5 bases had no gene match. The CDR3 is 13 residues long. DNA for the CDR3: TGTGCCAGCAGCCGGACTAGTTGGAATGAGCAGTTCTTC. This encodes CASSRTSWNEQFF.

Comment on this clone: The junction departs from germline at one end; a sequencing error may be responsible. Distinct nucleotide sequences in the sample also encode this CDR3. The V gene is TRBV7-2, the J gene TRBJ1-5; D is possibly TRBD1 (6 bases). The CDR3 covers 16 residues. The germline CDR1 and CDR2 sequences are SGHTA and FQGNSA. CDR3 amino acids: CASSAPGGGGNQPQHF. In DNA form, the CDR3 reads TGTGCCAGCAGCGCCCCTGGTGGGGGCGGCAATCAGCCCCAGCATTTC.

V gene TRBV7-6 combines with J gene TRBJ2-6, with TRBD2 identical over 7 bases. The CDR3 is 16 amino acids. CDR1 is SGHVS, CDR2 FNYEAQ, per germline. V dropped 6 bases and J dropped 0; count of bases not matched to a gene: 5. The CDR3 sequence is CASRGGASSGANVLTF. CDR3 nucleotides: TGTGCCAGCAGGGGAGGGGCTAGCTCTGGGGCCAACGTCCTGACTTTC.